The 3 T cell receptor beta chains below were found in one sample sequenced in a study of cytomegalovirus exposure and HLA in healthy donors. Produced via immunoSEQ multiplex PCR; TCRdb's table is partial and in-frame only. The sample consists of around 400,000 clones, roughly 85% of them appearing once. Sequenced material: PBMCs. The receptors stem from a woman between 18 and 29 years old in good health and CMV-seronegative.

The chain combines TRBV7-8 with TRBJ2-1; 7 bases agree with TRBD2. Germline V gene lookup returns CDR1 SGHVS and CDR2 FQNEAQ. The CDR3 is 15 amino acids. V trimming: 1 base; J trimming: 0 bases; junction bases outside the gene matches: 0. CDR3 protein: CASSLGTSSYNEQFF. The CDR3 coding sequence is TGTGCCAGCAGCTTAGGGACTAGCTCCTACAATGAGCAGTTCTTC. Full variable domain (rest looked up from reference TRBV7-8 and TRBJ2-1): GAGVSQSPRYKVAKRGQDVALRCDPISGHVSLFWYQQALGQGPEFLTYFQNEAQLDKSGLPSDRFFAERPEGSVSTLKIQRTQQEDSAVYLCASSLGTSSYNEQFFGPGTRLTVL.

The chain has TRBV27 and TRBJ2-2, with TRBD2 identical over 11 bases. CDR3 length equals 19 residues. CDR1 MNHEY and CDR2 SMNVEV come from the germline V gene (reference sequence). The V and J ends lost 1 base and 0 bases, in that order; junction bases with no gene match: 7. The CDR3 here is CASSLLGTSGPSNTGELFF. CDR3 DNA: TGTGCCAGCAGTTTATTGGGGACTAGCGGACCCTCGAACACCGGGGAGCTGTTTTTT.

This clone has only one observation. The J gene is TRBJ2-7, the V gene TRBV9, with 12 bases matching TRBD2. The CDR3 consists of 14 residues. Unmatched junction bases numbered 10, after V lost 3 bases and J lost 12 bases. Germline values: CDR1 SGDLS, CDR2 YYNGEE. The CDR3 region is CASSGALAGGEMYF. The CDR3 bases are TGTGCCAGCAGCGGAGCGCTAGCGGGAGGGGAAATGTACTTC.